This T cell receptor (beta chain) is from a study of blood T cell dynamics during melanoma immunotherapy. On the study more broadly: First-line therapy was either pembrolizumab or nivolumab with ipilimumab for metastatic melanoma.

Unmatched junction bases numbered 2, after V lost 1 base and J lost 2 bases. CDR1 is SGHTA, CDR2 FQGNSA, per germline. The CDR3 has 16 residues. Time point indicated: week 3, after first cycle of checkpoint inhibitor. Blood was drawn before treatment and at week 3 after checkpoint blockade. Patients with prior systemic cancer treatment, concomitant immunosuppressants, or other active malignancies were excluded. Sequenced by immunoSEQ multiplex PCR; TCRdb stores in-frame clones only, minus some. The sample lists about 12,000 clones, 88% occurring once. V usage is TRBV7-2 and J usage is TRBJ1-3; TRBD1 agrees at 10 bases. The source was blood, collected from a patient treated with checkpoint blockade. The receptor was derived from a human donor with melanoma. The CDR3 is CASSLDGTGAGNTIYF. The CDR3 nucleotides are TGTGCCAGCAGCTTAGATGGGACAGGGGCTGGAAACACCATATATTTT. Combining the CDR3 with reference TRBV7-2 and TRBJ1-3 gives the whole variable domain GAGVSQSPSNKVTEKGKDVELRCDPISGHTALYWYRQSLGQGLEFLIYFQGNSAPDKSGLPSDRFSAERTGGSVSTLTIQRTQQEDSAVYLCASSLDGTGAGNTIYFGEGSWLTVV.